The 15 T cell receptor beta chains reported below all come from one sample, sequenced in a study of blood T cell repertoires in COVID-19. Using immunoSEQ multiplex PCR, the repertoire was profiled, and TCRdb retains in-frame clones only, with some absent. The sample lists hundreds of thousands of clones, roughly nine tenths seen once, with 0.9% to 1.1% in the top ten. The sample consisted of PBMCs or T cells enriched from blood (not recorded which). These receptors came from a man younger than 35 who had recovered from COVID-19.

The CDR3 reads CAWRHRGFNQPQHF. CDR3 coding DNA: TGTGCCTGGAGGCACAGGGGGTTCAATCAGCCCCAGCATTTT. The chain has TRBV30 and TRBJ1-5; 8 bases line up with TRBD1. The V gene end was trimmed by 3 bases and the J gene end by 3 bases; junction bases not matched to a gene: 4. The CDR3 sequence is 14 residues long. Germline CDR1 reads GTSNPN; CDR2 reads SVGIG (reference sequence).

The chain uses TRBV7-6 and TRBJ2-3; 10 nucleotides agree with TRBD2. V shed 5 bases and J 1 base; nucleotides not matched to a gene: 6. From germline, CDR1 is SGHVS and CDR2 FNYEAQ. The CDR3 loop spans 16 amino acids. CDR3 in amino acids: CASSPGLADRTDTQYF. CDR3 coding DNA: TGTGCCAGCAGCCCCGGACTAGCGGACCGCACAGATACGCAGTATTTT. The full variable domain, rest sourced from reference TRBV7-6 and TRBJ2-3, is GAGVSQSPRYKVTKRGQDVALRCDPISGHVSLYWYRQALGQGPEFLTYFNYEAQQDKSGLPNDRFSAERPEGSISTLTIQRTEQRDSAMYRCASSPGLADRTDTQYFGPGTRLTVL.

As to this clone: The junction differs from germline at one of its ends, possibly a read error. The chain carries TRBV11-2 and TRBJ2-1; 10 bases line up with TRBD2. CDR1 and CDR2 (germline): SGHAT, FQNNGV. This CDR3 comprises 14 residues. This chain's CDR3 is CASTLLAGSNEQFF. The CDR3 DNA is TGTGCCAGCACCTTACTAGCGGGGAGCAATGAGCAGTTCTTC. Variable domain in full (rest from reference TRBV11-2 and TRBJ2-1): EAGVAQSPRYKIIEKRQSVAFWCNPISGHATLYWYQQILGQGPKLLIQFQNNGVVDDSQLPKDRFSAERLKGVDSTLKIQPAKLEDSAVYLCASTLLAGSNEQFFGPGTRLTVL.

This chain connects TRBV5-4 to TRBJ2-2; TRBD2 agrees at 7 bases. The CDR3 runs 17 residues. J was trimmed by 6 bases and V by 3 bases; bases with no gene match: 14. Germline CDR1 and CDR2: SGHNT and YYREEE (reference sequence). The CDR3 DNA reads as TGTGCCAGCAGCTCCCGATCTGGCGGGAGTTTCGCCGGGGAGCTGTTTTTT. As protein: CASSSRSGGSFAGELFF.

The genes are TRBV9 and TRBJ1-6; a weak D match, TRBD1 (5 bases). This CDR3 has 18 residues. Germline CDR1 is SGDLS and CDR2 is YYNGEE. The ends were cut back, 4 bases at V and 0 bases at J, with 17 bases in the middle. The CDR3 loop reads CASSLDGGISSYNSPLHF. The CDR3 nucleotides read TGTGCCAGCAGCCTTGACGGGGGGATTAGCTCCTATAATTCACCCCTCCACTTT.

The V gene is TRBV5-5, the J gene TRBJ2-6; tentative D call: TRBD1 (5 bases). The CDR3 runs 15 residues. The germline V and J ends were trimmed by 4 bases and 2 bases, with 10 bases remaining between them. Germline CDR1 is SGHKS and CDR2 is YYEKEE (reference sequence). DNA for the CDR3: TGTGCCAGCAGCCGGGTAGGGGCTGGGGCCAACGTCCTGACTTTC. This sequence encodes CASSRVGAGANVLTF.

The rearrangement joins TRBV29-1 to TRBJ2-2, with 11 positions matching TRBD2. The V gene's germline CDR1 is SQVTM and CDR2 ANQGSEA. V lost 8 bases, J lost 5 bases, and 4 bases stayed unmatched. The CDR3 spans 13 residues. In nucleotides, the CDR3 is TGCAGCTCCCGGACTAGCGGGACCGGGGAGCTGTTTTTT. Amino acids: CSSRTSGTGELFF.

This chain links TRBV5-1 with TRBJ1-4; D is uncertain. From germline, CDR1 is SGHRS and CDR2 YFSETQ. The CDR3 is 14 residues long. Trimming pared 0 bases from V and 8 bases from J, leaving 11 bases between. As DNA, the CDR3 is TGCGCCAGCAGCTTGGAAGGGAGAGGGGAAAAACTGTTTTTT. This encodes CASSLEGRGEKLFF.

This sequence joins TRBV4-3 and TRBJ2-1; 10 nucleotides align to TRBD2. The CDR3 loop spans 19 amino acids. Germline V gene sequence: CDR1 LGHNA, CDR2 YSLEER. The V and J ends lost 0 bases and 8 bases, in that order; junction bases with no gene match: 16. In DNA, the CDR3 is TGCGCCAGCAGCCAAGATTGGGCCCGCTCCAGCGGGAGGGCGGATGAGCAGTTCTTC. This codes for CASSQDWARSSGRADEQFF.

This sequence joins TRBV28 and TRBJ2-4; 8 bases are a match to TRBD1. CDR1 and CDR2 from the germline V gene are MDHEN and SYDVKM. V trimming: 7 bases; J trimming: 3 bases; junction bases outside the gene matches: 11. The CDR3 loop spans 16 amino acids. The CDR3 here is CASNTFGQGGKNIQYF. CDR3 DNA sequence: TGTGCCAGCAATACCTTCGGACAGGGAGGCAAAAACATTCAGTACTTC.

The chain employs TRBV7-9 and TRBJ1-1; 7 nucleotides match TRBD1. V shed 4 bases and J 0 bases; nucleotides not matched to a gene: 5. The CDR3 spans 15 residues. CDR1 is SEHNR, CDR2 FQNEAQ, per germline (reference sequence). DNA of the CDR3: TGTGCCAGCAGCTCAAAGACAGGGATGAACACTGAAGCTTTCTTT. As protein: CASSSKTGMNTEAFF.

This chain connects TRBV5-4 to TRBJ1-2, with 9 nucleotides matching TRBD1. After removal of 3 bases from V and 0 bases from J, the junction contained 9 bases not matched to a gene. The CDR3 loop spans 17 amino acids. The V gene's germline CDR1 is SGHNT and CDR2 YYREEE (reference sequence). CDR3 amino acids: CASSSPTGGKPNYGYTF. DNA of the CDR3: TGTGCCAGCAGCTCTCCGACAGGGGGTAAACCTAACTATGGCTACACCTTC.

The count of this clone is one. The chain combines TRBV28 with TRBJ2-3; TRBD2 matches at 11 bases. With 7 bases clipped from V and 2 bases from J, the junction kept 5 bases outside the gene matches. CDR3 size: 15 residues. Germline values: CDR1 MDHEN, CDR2 SYDVKM. The CDR3 sequence is CASTIAGGYTDTQYF. In DNA form, the CDR3 reads TGTGCCAGCACCATAGCGGGAGGGTACACAGATACGCAGTATTTT.

The chain employs TRBV15 and TRBJ2-7; D not certain. V lost 4 bases, J lost 6 bases, and 19 bases lay in between. The CDR3 length is 15 residues. The V gene's germline CDR1 is LNHNV and CDR2 YYDKDF (reference sequence). The CDR3 DNA reads TGTGCCACCAGCACTTATAGGCAATTCCCGGGCGAGCAGTACTTC. Protein sequence: CATSTYRQFPGEQYF.

The chain couples TRBV10-3 to TRBJ2-1; 10 nucleotides match TRBD1. Per the germline V gene, CDR1 is ENHRY and CDR2 is SYGVKD. The CDR3 loop spans 15 amino acids. V was clipped by 0 bases and J by 9 bases; unmatched bases: 5. The CDR3 protein is CAISESGQGRFEQFF. In DNA, the CDR3 is TGTGCCATCAGTGAGTCGGGACAGGGGAGATTTGAGCAGTTCTTC.